This T cell receptor beta chain was captured in a study of blood T cell repertoires in COVID-19. The V segment lost 0 bases and the J segment 3 bases; nucleotides outside the gene matches: 9. CDR3 length: 18 amino acids. The germline V gene encodes CDR1 MGHRA and CDR2 YSYEKL. Assay: immunoSEQ multiplex PCR; the TCRdb copy retains only in-frame clones and omits some. This table holds some 120,000 clones, approximately 85% found once. There are a few counts of this clone. Sequencing was performed on peripheral blood. The receptor was derived from a woman over 75 with COVID-19, enrolled during active disease. The chain has TRBV4-1 and TRBJ1-5; 9 bases are a match to TRBD1. The CDR3 sequence is CASSQDLGGTGNNQPQHF. In DNA form, the CDR3 reads TGCGCCAGCAGCCAAGATCTCGGCGGGACAGGGAACAATCAGCCCCAGCATTTT.